This T cell receptor beta chain was sequenced for a study of cytomegalovirus exposure and HLA in healthy donors. This clone appeared a few times. From germline, CDR1 is LNHDA and CDR2 SQIVND (reference sequence). The V end was cut by 5 bases, the J end by 7 bases, with 15 bases between. The CDR3 covers 15 residues. Sampled while nominally healthy, donors likely had unrecorded immune exposures. Use of 60 Vbeta and 13 Jbeta primers characterized the PCR. Assay used: immunoSEQ multiplex PCR; TCRdb lists only in-frame clones, some missing. The sample has 87,000 or so clones, 7.6% seen once; the top ten hold approximately 2.5%.

J is TRBJ1-6 and V is TRBV19; D remains ambiguous. The sample was PBMCs. This TCR came from a man aged 50-60 years in good health and CMV-seronegative. CDR3 in DNA: TGTGCCAGTAGTTCGGGAGGAAACTACAATTCACCCCTCCACTTT. This codes for CASSSGGNYNSPLHF. Combining the CDR3 with reference TRBV19 and TRBJ1-6 gives the whole variable domain DGGITQSPKYLFRKEGQNVTLSCEQNLNHDAMYWYRQDPGQGLRLIYYSQIVNDFQKGDIAEGYSVSREKKESFPLTVTSAQKNPTAFYLCASSSGGNYNSPLHFGNGTRLTVT.